The entry below describes one T cell receptor (beta chain). TRAV- and TRBV-specific primers, spanning alpha and beta chains, primed first-strand cDNA. PCR amplification of the TCRs was performed with Phusion for approximately 20 PCR cycles, and it relied on a constant-region primer together with a V-primer adapter. TCRdb passed the reads through MiXCR, listing each CDR3 protein once. This table has about 16,000 distinct CDR3 sequences, approximately 70% appearing once. This sample is drawn from a study of low-dose radiotherapy and immunotherapy resistance in tumors. Study-level information: Every six weeks patients received intravenous ipilimumab 1 mg/kg, and every two weeks they received intravenous nivolumab 240 mg.

This CDR3 comprises 13 residues. The ends lost 5 bases at V and 7 bases at J; junction bases unmatched: 10. The germline V gene has CDR1 SQVTM and CDR2 ANQGSEA. Donors were treated with nivolumab, ipilimumab, aspirin, and low-dose cyclophosphamide and radiotherapy. The chain uses TRBV29-1 and TRBJ2-7; 8 bases fit TRBD2. This clonotype originated in a human donor with advanced metastatic prostate, ovarian, gallbladder or colorectal cancer (not recorded which). This table probably holds off-target reads from a library built for another chain. DNA of the CDR3: TGCAGCGTTATTAGTAGCGGGATAGGGGAGCAGTACTTC. It codes for CSVISSGIGEQYF.